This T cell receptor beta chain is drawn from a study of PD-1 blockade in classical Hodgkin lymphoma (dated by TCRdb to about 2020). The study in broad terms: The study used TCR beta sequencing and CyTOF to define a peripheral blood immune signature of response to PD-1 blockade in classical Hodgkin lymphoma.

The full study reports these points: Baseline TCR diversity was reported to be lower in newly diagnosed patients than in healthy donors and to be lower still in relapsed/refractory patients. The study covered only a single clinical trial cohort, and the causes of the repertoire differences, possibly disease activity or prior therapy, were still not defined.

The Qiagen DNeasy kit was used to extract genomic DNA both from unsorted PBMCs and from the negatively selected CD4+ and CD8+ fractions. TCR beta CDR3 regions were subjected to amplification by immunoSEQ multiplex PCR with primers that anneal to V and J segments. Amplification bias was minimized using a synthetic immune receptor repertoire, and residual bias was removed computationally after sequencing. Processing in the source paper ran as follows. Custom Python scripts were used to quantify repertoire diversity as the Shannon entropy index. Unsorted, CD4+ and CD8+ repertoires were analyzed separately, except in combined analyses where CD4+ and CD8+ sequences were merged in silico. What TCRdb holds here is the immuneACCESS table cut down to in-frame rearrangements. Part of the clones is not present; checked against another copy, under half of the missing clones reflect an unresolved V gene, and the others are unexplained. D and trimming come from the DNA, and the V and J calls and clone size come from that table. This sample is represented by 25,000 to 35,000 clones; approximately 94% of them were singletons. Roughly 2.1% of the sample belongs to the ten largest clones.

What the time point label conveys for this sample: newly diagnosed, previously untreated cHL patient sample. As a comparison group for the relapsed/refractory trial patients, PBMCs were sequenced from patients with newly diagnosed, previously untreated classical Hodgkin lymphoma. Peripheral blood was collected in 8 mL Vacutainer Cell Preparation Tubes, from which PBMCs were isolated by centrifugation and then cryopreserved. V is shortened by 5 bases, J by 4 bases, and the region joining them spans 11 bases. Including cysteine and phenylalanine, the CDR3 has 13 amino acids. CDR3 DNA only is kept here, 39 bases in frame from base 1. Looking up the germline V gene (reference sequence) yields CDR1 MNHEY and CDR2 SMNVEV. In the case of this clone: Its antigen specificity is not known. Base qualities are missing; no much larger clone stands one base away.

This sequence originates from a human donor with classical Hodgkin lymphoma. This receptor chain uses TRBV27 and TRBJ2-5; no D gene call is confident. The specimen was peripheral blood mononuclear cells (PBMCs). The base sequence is TGTGCCAGCAGTAACAGATGGGGAGAGACCCAGTACTTC. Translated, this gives CASSNRWGETQYF.